The 2 T cell receptor beta chains below come from one sample, sequenced in a study of T cells in localized non-small cell lung cancer. Libraries were prepared by immunoSEQ multiplex PCR; TCRdb keeps only in-frame clonotypes and omits some of them. The sample shows over 40,000 clones, 85% to 90% of them seen only once. The sample was peripheral blood, taken before any cancer treatment. The receptors come from a female donor of 60 years or more with stage I squamous cell lung carcinoma.

V gene TRBV29-1 combines with J gene TRBJ2-3, with 8 bases fitting TRBD2. Germline CDR1 SQVTM, CDR2 ANQGSEA. The CDR3 consists of 14 residues. The junction had 4 bases not matched to a gene; V was cut back by 3 bases and J by 2 bases. As DNA, the CDR3 is TGCAGCGTTGAGGTTAGCGGGATCACAGATACGCAGTATTTT. Protein sequence: CSVEVSGITDTQYF.

The V call is TRBV28, the J call TRBJ2-7; 7 nucleotides agree with TRBD1. Germline trimming cut 6 bases from V and 6 bases from J; bases unmatched to any gene: 11. The CDR3 has 14 residues. Germline V gene data show CDR1 as MDHEN and CDR2 as SYDVKM. The DNA for the CDR3 is TGTGCCAGCAGCCTACAGGGGACCAAAACCGAGCAGTACTTC. Translation: CASSLQGTKTEQYF.